This T cell receptor beta chain emerged from a study of blood T cell repertoires in COVID-19. Overall study context: Sources were T cells, B-cell-depleted T cells, or PBMCs; the material itself was cDNA or gDNA.

The V end lost 3 bases, the J end lost 6 bases, and 10 bases lay between the germline ends. In germline, CDR1 is KGHSH, CDR2 LQKENI. The CDR3 contains 13 residues. TCRdb's table, derived via immunoSEQ multiplex PCR, lists solely in-frame clones and lacks some. Of about 190,000 clones listed, over 75% were seen once; the top ten hold 6.9%. Seattle patients were enrolled during active infection and followed longitudinally. Sequencing input: peripheral blood. The clonotype originates from an elderly man with COVID-19, enrolled during active disease. This rearrangement joins TRBV18 to TRBJ2-3; possible D gene TRBD2, 5 bases. Here the CDR3 DNA reads TGTGCCAGCTCACCGGGAGAAAGCGATACGCAGTATTTT. Encoded protein: CASSPGESDTQYF.